One sample yielded the 20 T cell receptor beta chains listed below, sequenced in a study of blood T cell repertoires in COVID-19. Profiling relied on immunoSEQ multiplex PCR, and the TCRdb table lists in-frame clones only, not all of them. Of 150,000 to 200,000 clones in the sample, over 75% are singletons; the top ten hold 6.5% to 7%. Sequencing used peripheral blood. The receptors were gathered from a man aged 65 to 85 with active or convalescent COVID-19.

J is TRBJ1-3 and V is TRBV4-1, with D tentatively TRBD1 (5 bases). The CDR3 has 16 amino acids. Germline values: CDR1 MGHRA, CDR2 YSYEKL. V was trimmed by 0 bases and J by 0 bases, leaving 9 bases between them. Here the CDR3 reads CASSQDGRGSGNTIYF. DNA for the CDR3: TGCGCCAGCAGCCAAGATGGAAGGGGCTCTGGAAACACCATATATTTT.

The chain has TRBV7-9 and TRBJ2-7, with a tentative D call TRBD2 (5 bases). The CDR3 sequence is 17 residues long. Germline assignment: CDR1 SEHNR and CDR2 FQNEAQ (reference sequence). Trimming left V 3 bases short and J 5 bases short, with 23 bases between. The CDR3 DNA reads TGTGCCAGCAGCTTGTTTCTCAGTACTAGAGCTGAAAACGAGCAGTACTTC. It codes for CASSLFLSTRAENEQYF.

This clone was detected a few times. The chain links TRBV24-1 to TRBJ2-1, with a weak D call TRBD2 (6 bases). The V gene lost 3 bases and the J gene lost 9 bases, with 11 bases spanning the gap. This CDR3 comprises 13 residues. Germline V gene lookup returns CDR1 KGHDR and CDR2 SFDVKD. The chain's CDR3 is CATSDLLAAEQFF. The CDR3 coding sequence is TGTGCCACCAGTGATCTACTAGCAGCTGAGCAGTTCTTC.

The rearrangement joins TRBV5-1 to TRBJ2-5, with D unresolved. Germline CDR1 SGHRS, CDR2 YFSETQ. The germline V and J ends were trimmed by 2 bases and 1 base, with 9 bases remaining between them. The CDR3 is 14 residues long. CDR3 sequence reads: CASSFGDSQETQYF. CDR3 in DNA: TGCGCCAGCAGCTTTGGCGACTCCCAAGAGACCCAGTACTTC.

The chain combines TRBV6-5 with TRBJ2-3, with a tentative D call TRBD2 (6 bases). The CDR3 totals 14 residues. Germline V gene sequence: CDR1 MNHEY, CDR2 SVGAGI. The V end lost 10 bases, the J end lost 1 base, and 15 bases lay between the germline ends. CDR3 sequence (DNA): TGTGCCACCCCAAGAGGGGAGGGCACAGATACGCAGTATTTT. It translates to CATPRGEGTDTQYF.

The CDR3 DNA sequence: TGTGCCAGCAGCCAAGGGAGCCCCGGGGAAAAACTGTTTTTT. Amino acid sequence: CASSQGSPGEKLFF. The rearrangement links TRBV3-1 (or the pseudogene TRBV3-2) to TRBJ1-4; D is unresolved. The V end was cut by 1 base, the J end by 8 bases, with 11 bases between. The germline V gene has CDR1 LGHDT and CDR2 YNNKEL (reference sequence). The length of the CDR3 is 14 residues.

The chain carries TRBV7-9 and TRBJ2-7; the D gene is possibly TRBD1 (6 bases). The length of the CDR3 is 14 residues. Looked up from germline, CDR1 is SEHNR and CDR2 is FQNEAQ (reference sequence). The V end was cut by 4 bases, the J end by 3 bases, with 13 bases between. The CDR3 region is CASSSGTYIYEQYF. CDR3 sequence (DNA): TGTGCCAGCAGCTCCGGGACATATATCTACGAGCAGTACTTC. Full variable domain (remainder filled in from reference TRBV7-9 and TRBJ2-7): DTGVSQNPRHKITKRGQNVTFRCDPISEHNRLYWYRQTLGQGPEFLTYFQNEAQLEKSRLLSDRFSAERPKGSFSTLEIQRTEQGDSAMYLCASSSGTYIYEQYFGPGTRLTVT.

The chain links TRBV13 to TRBJ2-3; 11 bases agree with TRBD2. Germline loops: CDR1 PRHDT, CDR2 FYEKMQ (reference sequence). J was trimmed by 0 bases and V by 5 bases; bases with no gene match: 16. The CDR3 consists of 20 residues. The CDR3 region has the DNA TGTGCCAGCAGCCCGCCGGGGTTCGGCCTAGCGGGGGGTAGCACAGATACGCAGTATTTT. It specifies CASSPPGFGLAGGSTDTQYF.

This chain joins TRBV6-2 or TRBV6-3 and TRBJ1-5; D ambiguous. Trimming removed 2 bases from V and 5 bases from J, with 13 bases in between. CDR1 and CDR2 from the germline V gene are MNHEY and SVGEGT. The CDR3 contains 15 residues. The chain's CDR3 is CASSYRSGWDQPQHF. CDR3 DNA: TGTGCCAGCAGTTACAGGTCGGGGTGGGATCAGCCCCAGCATTTT.

In this sample, this clone turned up a few times. V gene TRBV4-1 combines with J gene TRBJ2-1; D is ambiguous. The CDR3 is 15 residues long. V was cut by 0 bases and J by 7 bases, with 13 bases left in between. CDR1 and CDR2 from the germline V gene are MGHRA and YSYEKL. CDR3 nucleotides: TGCGCCAGCAGCCAAGACCACGCGAGTTTGAATGAGCAGTTCTTC. Residues: CASSQDHASLNEQFF.

V is TRBV27 and J is TRBJ1-1; 8 nucleotides match TRBD1. The CDR3 loop spans 13 amino acids. The germline gives CDR1 MNHEY, CDR2 SMNVEV (reference sequence). V lost 2 bases and J lost 7; bases outside the gene matches: 3. This CDR3 reads CASSLQGAGEAFF. The CDR3 DNA sequence: TGTGCCAGCAGTTTACAGGGGGCTGGTGAAGCTTTCTTT.

The chain joins TRBV5-1 to TRBJ2-3, with 11 bases fitting TRBD2. V trimming: 3 bases; J trimming: 7 bases; junction bases outside the gene matches: 16. The germline V gene encodes CDR1 SGHRS and CDR2 YFSETQ. The CDR3 has 18 residues. The CDR3 region is CASSSTPPASGGTYTQYF. The CDR3 DNA reads TGCGCCAGCAGCTCCACACCCCCGGCTAGCGGGGGGACCTATACGCAGTATTTT.

The V gene is TRBV4-2, the J gene TRBJ1-1, with a weak D call TRBD1 (5 bases). Germline V gives CDR1 LGHNA, CDR2 YNFKEQ. The CDR3 sequence is 15 residues long. V was trimmed by 1 base and J by 4 bases, leaving 13 bases between them. CDR3 sequence (DNA): TGTGCCAGCAGCCAAGCTGCCAGGGCTGGCACTGAAGCTTTCTTT. Translation: CASSQAARAGTEAFF.

The chain joins TRBV2 to TRBJ2-7; 7 bases align to TRBD2. The length of the CDR3 is 13 residues. The V gene's germline CDR1 is SNHLY and CDR2 FYNNEI. Trimming at V came to 11 bases and at J to 6 bases, leaving 13 bases not matched to a gene. CDR3 coding DNA: TGTGCCGCAGGGAGGGGAGAATGGTTCGAGCAGTACTTC. This sequence encodes CAAGRGEWFEQYF.

The V and J genes are TRBV12-3 or TRBV12-4 and TRBJ2-7; no definite D call. Trimming pared 6 bases from V and 2 bases from J, leaving 8 bases between. CDR3 size: 12 residues. The CDR3 sequence is CASSPATYEQYF. The CDR3 coding sequence is TGTGCCAGCAGCCCCGCTACCTACGAGCAGTACTTC.

The sample holds a few counts of this clone. DNA for the CDR3: TGTGCCAGCAGTGAAAGGACAACCTACGAGCAGTACTTC. It translates to CASSERTTYEQYF. This chain links TRBV6-4 with TRBJ2-7; D might be TRBD1 (5 bases). The CDR3 has 13 residues. V lost 3 bases, J lost 2 bases, and 8 bases lay in between. CDR1 and CDR2 from the germline V gene are MRHNA and SNTAGT.

This clone has ten or more counts. This sequence joins TRBV6-2 or TRBV6-3 and TRBJ2-1; D perhaps matches TRBD1 (5 bases). Germline loops: CDR1 MNHEY, CDR2 SVGEGT. The CDR3 is 16 amino acids. The V end was cut by 0 bases, the J end by 4 bases, with 13 bases between. The DNA for the CDR3 is TGTGCCAGCAGTTACTCTGGCCTAGGGGATTACAATGAGCAGTTCTTC. As protein: CASSYSGLGDYNEQFF.

The chain carries TRBV5-8 and TRBJ1-2, with D possibly matching TRBD1 (6 bases). The length of the CDR3 is 14 residues. V lost 2 bases and J 5 bases, leaving 13 bases between the germline ends. CDR1 and CDR2 (germline): SGHTS, YDEGEE. The CDR3 DNA reads as TGTGCCAGCAGCTTAAGGGGGACAAGTTATGGCTACACCTTC. As protein: CASSLRGTSYGYTF.

The chain uses TRBV29-1 and TRBJ2-1; the D gene is possibly TRBD1 (6 bases). Between the trimmed V and J ends, which lost 4 bases and 3 bases, there was a span of 13 bases. Germline CDR1 and CDR2: SQVTM and ANQGSEA. The CDR3 covers 14 residues. CDR3 DNA: TGCAGCGTTGCCTCAATGACAGGCTACAATGAGCAGTTCTTC. It specifies CSVASMTGYNEQFF.

The rearrangement joins TRBV6-5 to TRBJ1-2; D unresolved. The V gene's germline CDR1 is MNHEY and CDR2 SVGAGI. V was clipped by 6 bases and J by 4 bases, with 9 bases between them. The CDR3 loop spans 12 amino acids. The DNA of the CDR3 is TGTGCCAGCAGCACTCCTCTCTATGGCTACACCTTC. This sequence encodes CASSTPLYGYTF.